A single sample is the source of the 14 T cell receptor beta chains below, sequenced in a study of T cell responses to AZD1222 COVID-19 vaccine. Assay used: immunoSEQ multiplex PCR; TCRdb lists only in-frame clones, some missing. The table records some 150,000 clones, more than 85% of them present only once. The starting material was peripheral blood, obtained on day 0 of MenACWY control vaccination. Receptors were obtained from an adult in good health.

V is TRBV4-1 and J is TRBJ1-4; TRBD1 might be the D (5 bases). The CDR3 contains 15 residues. Per germline, CDR1 MGHRA and CDR2 YSYEKL. The germline V and J ends were trimmed by 4 bases and 11 bases, with 20 bases remaining between them. The chain's CDR3 is CASSPWDASQEKLFF. The CDR3 DNA is TGCGCCAGCAGCCCTTGGGACGCCTCGCAGGAGAAACTGTTTTTT.

This clone was picked up one time. This chain joins TRBV20-1 and TRBJ2-7; D gene uncertain. Trimming removed 3 bases at V and 7 bases at J, with 16 bases between. CDR1 is DFQATT and CDR2 is SNEGSKA in the germline V gene (reference sequence). This CDR3 contains 13 residues. In nucleotides, the CDR3 is TGCAGTGCTAGTATCGCGGATCCTCGGGAGCAGTACTTC. This gives the protein CSASIADPREQYF.

The chain is built from TRBV5-1 and TRBJ2-2, with a weak D call TRBD2 (6 bases). Per germline, CDR1 SGHRS and CDR2 YFSETQ. The CDR3 has 13 residues. Trimming shortened V by 2 bases and J by 5 bases, and 7 bases separated the two germline ends. CDR3 region: CASSFGGTGELFF. CDR3 bases: TGCGCCAGCAGCTTCGGAGGGACCGGGGAGCTGTTTTTT. Looking up the rest from reference TRBV5-1 and TRBJ2-2 gives the full variable domain: KAGVTQTPRYLIKTRGQQVTLSCSPISGHRSVSWYQQTPGQGLQFLFEYFSETQRNKGNFPGRFSGRQFSNSRSEMNVSTLELGDSALYLCASSFGGTGELFFGEGSRLTVL.

The chain links TRBV12-3 or TRBV12-4 to TRBJ1-1; weak D call: TRBD1 (5 bases). This CDR3 has 13 residues. Between the trimmed V and J ends, which lost 3 bases and 5 bases, there was a span of 10 bases. The CDR3 DNA follows: TGTGCCAGCAGTTTTCGGGGGGGTACTGAAGCTTTCTTT. This encodes CASSFRGGTEAFF.

This clone has just one count. V and J are TRBV19 and TRBJ2-7, with D perhaps TRBD1 (5 bases). CDR3 size: 17 residues. V was shortened by 5 bases and J by 2 bases, with 22 bases between the two germline ends. Germline V gene lookup returns CDR1 LNHDA and CDR2 SQIVND (reference sequence). The CDR3 sequence is CASSERERIRAPYEQYF. In nucleotides, the CDR3 is TGTGCCAGTAGTGAGCGCGAGCGAATCAGGGCCCCCTACGAGCAGTACTTC.

The V gene is TRBV6-5, the J gene TRBJ1-3; TRBD1 is a possible D gene (5 bases). CDR3 size: 14 residues. Trimming stripped 6 bases from V and 4 bases from J, with 13 bases between. The germline gives CDR1 MNHEY, CDR2 SVGAGI. The DNA for the CDR3 is TGTGCCAGCAGCCGCATGGGGGTAGGAAACACCATATATTTT. Amino acid sequence: CASSRMGVGNTIYF.

The chain uses TRBV27 and TRBJ2-7, with 13 nucleotides matching TRBD2. There are 12 residues in the CDR3. V lost 10 bases, J lost 9 bases, and 6 bases stayed unmatched. Germline values: CDR1 MNHEY, CDR2 SMNVEV (reference sequence). Written as DNA, the CDR3 is TGTGCCACGACTAGCGGGGGGTCCGGGCAGTACTTC. Its protein is CATTSGGSGQYF.

The rearrangement uses TRBV5-1 and TRBJ2-5; 8 bases are a match to TRBD2. The V segment lost 6 bases and the J segment 0 bases; nucleotides outside the gene matches: 4. The germline V gene has CDR1 SGHRS and CDR2 YFSETQ. The length of the CDR3 is 14 residues. CDR3 nucleotides: TGCGCCAGCATGCGGGGGGACAACCAAGAGACCCAGTACTTC. Translated: CASMRGDNQETQYF.

V is TRBV30 and J is TRBJ1-2; 8 nucleotides agree with TRBD1. Per the germline V gene, CDR1 is GTSNPN and CDR2 is SVGIG (reference sequence). This CDR3 has 11 amino acids. V lost 4 bases and J lost 8; bases outside the gene matches: 3. CDR3 sequence: CAWTGGAGYTF. In DNA, the CDR3 is TGTGCCTGGACAGGGGGCGCGGGCTACACCTTC.

The chain employs TRBV7-9 and TRBJ2-1; the match to TRBD2 covers 7 bases. The ends lost 5 bases at V and 4 bases at J; junction bases unmatched: 20. Germline assignment: CDR1 SEHNR and CDR2 FQNEAQ (reference sequence). This CDR3 has 19 amino acids. Here the CDR3 DNA reads TGTGCCAGCAGCCCCGACACCCCGGGTGGGCTAGCGGAGTACAATGAGCAGTTCTTC. It yields the protein CASSPDTPGGLAEYNEQFF.

The rearrangement uses TRBV19 and TRBJ1-6; D remains unclear. The CDR3 extends over 15 amino acids. In germline, CDR1 is LNHDA, CDR2 SQIVND (reference sequence). The V end lost 3 bases, the J end lost 8 bases, and 14 bases lay between the germline ends. DNA of the CDR3: TGTGCCAGTAGTATTAATCTGGGTGGCGATTCACCCCTCCACTTT. This gives the protein CASSINLGGDSPLHF.

The chain employs TRBV5-1 and TRBJ2-1; 7 nucleotides agree with TRBD2. CDR1 SGHRS and CDR2 YFSETQ come from the germline V gene. This CDR3 is built from 16 residues. With 2 bases clipped from V and 0 bases from J, the junction kept 5 bases outside the gene matches. CDR3 region: CASSFGAGLSYNEQFF. The DNA for the CDR3 is TGCGCCAGCAGCTTCGGAGCGGGGCTCTCCTACAATGAGCAGTTCTTC.

The genes are TRBV27 and TRBJ2-6; no definite D call. The CDR3 contains 15 residues. CDR1 and CDR2 (germline): MNHEY, SMNVEV (reference sequence). V was clipped by 8 bases and J by 1 base, with 12 bases between them. This chain's CDR3 is CASVDIGSGANVLTF. The CDR3 region has the DNA TGTGCCAGCGTGGATATCGGTTCTGGGGCCAACGTCCTGACTTTC.

This chain uses TRBV10-2 with TRBJ1-5; tentative D call: TRBD1 (6 bases). CDR3 length equals 15 residues. CDR1 and CDR2 from the germline V gene are WSHSY and SAAADI. The V end lost 7 bases, the J end lost 1 base, and 14 bases lay between the germline ends. The CDR3 sequence is CASTPTGTSNQPQHF. Here the CDR3 DNA reads TGCGCCAGCACCCCGACAGGAACCAGCAATCAGCCCCAGCATTTT.